The present entry profiles one T cell receptor (beta chain) with its context. Its antigen is currently unknown. Using immunoSEQ multiplex PCR, the repertoire was profiled, and TCRdb retains in-frame clones only, with some absent. There are some 10,000 clones in the sample; roughly three quarters occur only once, and less than 30% lies in the top ten. The CDR3 sequence is 12 residues long. The ends were cut back, 1 base at V and 2 bases at J, with 6 bases in the middle. Germline V gene data show CDR1 as SQVTM and CDR2 as ANQGSEA. The data derive from a study of PD-1 blockade in classical Hodgkin lymphoma. Notes on the study in general: By C4D1, CD4+ diversity increased significantly, especially in complete responders. Excluded were patients who started nivolumab under 1 year after ASCT, a group that had lower diversity. Complete responders possessed baseline diversity comparable to newly diagnosed patients.

Each and every patient relapsed after autologous stem cell transplantation, and patients got differing brentuximab vedotin exposure. Patients had relapsed/refractory classical Hodgkin lymphoma with complete response, partial response or progressive disease as best response. The specimen was peripheral blood mononuclear cells (PBMCs), collected at baseline. The rearrangement links TRBV29-1 to TRBJ2-7; D remains ambiguous. The sequence derives from a human donor with classical Hodgkin lymphoma. The CDR3 sequence is CSVEAVPYEQYF. The CDR3 DNA is TGCAGCGTTGAAGCGGTCCCCTACGAGCAGTACTTC.